The clone carrying this T cell receptor beta chain was found many times. Antigen specificity is unknown. The sample comes from a study of regulatory T cells in long-lasting Graves disease. Findings and caveats of the study: The persistent group shared fewer than 3,500 public clonotypes, more than the roughly 970 shared by new patients.

V gave up 4 bases and J gave up 9 bases; unmatched junction bases: 5. Germline V gene lookup returns CDR1 LNHNV and CDR2 YYDKDF (reference sequence). This CDR3 is built from 14 residues. Time point given: newly diagnosed GD, antithyroid drugs for less than 3 months. Construction of the TCR library relied on RNA isolated from PBMCs. Arm-PCR of CDR3 regions and iRepertoire HTBI primers were the basis on which TCR beta libraries were built. TCRdb called the multiplex PCR reads again in MiXCR, with one record for every CDR3 protein. The data hold about 540,000 distinct CDR3 sequences, with about 14% observed a single time. These data were also filed under a second study, of T cells in Graves' hyperthyroidism and ophthalmopathy.

This chain links TRBV15 with TRBJ2-1; 11 nucleotides agree with TRBD2. The receptor was isolated from a young man with Graves disease. The material was peripheral blood mononuclear cells (PBMCs), obtained at new diagnosis, from a patient treated with antithyroid drugs. The CDR3 nucleotides read TGTGCCACCAGCATAGGACTAGCGGGTGGTGAGCAGTTCTTC. Residues: CATSIGLAGGEQFF.